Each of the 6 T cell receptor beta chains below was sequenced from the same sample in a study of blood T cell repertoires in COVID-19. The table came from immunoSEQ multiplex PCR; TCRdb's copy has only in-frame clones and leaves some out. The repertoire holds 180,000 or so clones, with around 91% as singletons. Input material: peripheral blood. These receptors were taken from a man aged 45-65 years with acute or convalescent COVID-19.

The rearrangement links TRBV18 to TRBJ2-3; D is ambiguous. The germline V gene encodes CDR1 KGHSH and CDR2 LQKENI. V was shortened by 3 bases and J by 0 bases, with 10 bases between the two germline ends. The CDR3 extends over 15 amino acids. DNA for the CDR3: TGTGCCAGCTCACCGCCCAGTCACAGCACAGATACGCAGTATTTT. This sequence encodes CASSPPSHSTDTQYF.

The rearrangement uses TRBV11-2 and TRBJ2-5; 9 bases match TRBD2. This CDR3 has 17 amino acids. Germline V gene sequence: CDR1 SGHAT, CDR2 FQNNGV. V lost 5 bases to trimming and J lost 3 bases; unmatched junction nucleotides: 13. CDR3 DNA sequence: TGTGCCAGCAGCCCCAGAGCGGGGGGCGCGTTAAAAGAGACCCAGTACTTC. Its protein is CASSPRAGGALKETQYF.

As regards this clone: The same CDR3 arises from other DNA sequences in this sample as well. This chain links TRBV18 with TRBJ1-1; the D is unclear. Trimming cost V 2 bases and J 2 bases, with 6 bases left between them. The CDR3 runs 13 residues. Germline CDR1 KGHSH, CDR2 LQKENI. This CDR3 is CASSPTENTEAFF. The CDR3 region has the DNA TGTGCCAGCTCACCAACAGAAAACACTGAAGCTTTCTTT.

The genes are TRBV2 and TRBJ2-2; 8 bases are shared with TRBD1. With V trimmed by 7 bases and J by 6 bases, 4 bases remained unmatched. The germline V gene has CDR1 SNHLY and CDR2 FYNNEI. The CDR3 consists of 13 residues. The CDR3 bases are TGTGCCAGCACCCAGGGGGCACCCGGGGAGCTGTTTTTT. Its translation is CASTQGAPGELFF.

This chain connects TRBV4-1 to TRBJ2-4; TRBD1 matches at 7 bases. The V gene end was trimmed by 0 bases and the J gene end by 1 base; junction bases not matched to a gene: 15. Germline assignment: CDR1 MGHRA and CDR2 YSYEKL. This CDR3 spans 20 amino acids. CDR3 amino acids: CASSQDLQRGRGGAKNIQYF. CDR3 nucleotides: TGCGCCAGCAGCCAAGATCTACAGAGGGGGCGAGGTGGGGCCAAAAACATTCAGTACTTC.

The CDR3 nucleotides read TGTGCCAGCAGCACCGGTGGTCGGGGTCGAAGCACCGGGGAGCTGTTTTTT. Translating it yields CASSTGGRGRSTGELFF. The rearrangement links TRBV7-9 to TRBJ2-2, with D perhaps TRBD2 (5 bases). This CDR3 is built from 17 residues. Germline V gene data show CDR1 as SEHNR and CDR2 as FQNEAQ (reference sequence). V lost 5 bases and J 4 bases, leaving 20 bases between the germline ends.